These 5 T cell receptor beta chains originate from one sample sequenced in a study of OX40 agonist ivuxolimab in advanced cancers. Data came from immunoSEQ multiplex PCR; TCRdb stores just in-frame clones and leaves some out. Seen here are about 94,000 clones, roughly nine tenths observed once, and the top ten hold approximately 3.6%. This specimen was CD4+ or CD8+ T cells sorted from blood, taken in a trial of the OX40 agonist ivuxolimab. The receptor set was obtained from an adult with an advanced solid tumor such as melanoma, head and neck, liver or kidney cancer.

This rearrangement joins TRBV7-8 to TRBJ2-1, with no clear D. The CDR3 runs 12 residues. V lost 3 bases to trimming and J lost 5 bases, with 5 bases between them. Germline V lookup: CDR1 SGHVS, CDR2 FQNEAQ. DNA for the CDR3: TGTGCCAGCAGCTTGCAGAACAATGAGCAGTTCTTC. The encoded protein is CASSLQNNEQFF.

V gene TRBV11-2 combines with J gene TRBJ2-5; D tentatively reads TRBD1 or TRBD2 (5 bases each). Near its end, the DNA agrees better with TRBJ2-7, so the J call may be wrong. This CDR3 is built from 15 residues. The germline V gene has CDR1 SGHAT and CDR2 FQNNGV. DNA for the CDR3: TGTGCCAGCAGCGCTAGAGGGACCCTAGCCGACGAGCAGTACTTC. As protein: CASSARGTLADEQYF.

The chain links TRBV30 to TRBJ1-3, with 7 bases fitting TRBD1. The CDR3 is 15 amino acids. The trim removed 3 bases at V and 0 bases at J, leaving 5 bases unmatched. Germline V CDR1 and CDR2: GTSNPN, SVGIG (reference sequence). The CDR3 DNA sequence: TGTGCCTGGAGGGCGGGACAGAACTCTGGAAACACCATATATTTT. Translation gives CAWRAGQNSGNTIYF.

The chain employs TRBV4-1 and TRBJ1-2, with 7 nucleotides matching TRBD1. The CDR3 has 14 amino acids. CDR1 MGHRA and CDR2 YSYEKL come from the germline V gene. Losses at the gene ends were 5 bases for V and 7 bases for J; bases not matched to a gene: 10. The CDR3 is CASSLTGTEFGYTF. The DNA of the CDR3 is TGCGCCAGCAGCTTGACCGGGACAGAATTTGGCTACACCTTC.

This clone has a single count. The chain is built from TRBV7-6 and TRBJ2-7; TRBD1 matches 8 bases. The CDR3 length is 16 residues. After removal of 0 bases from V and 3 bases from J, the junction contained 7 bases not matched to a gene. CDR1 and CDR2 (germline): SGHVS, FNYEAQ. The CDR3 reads CASSLARTGNFYEQYF. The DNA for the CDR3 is TGTGCCAGCAGCTTAGCCCGGACAGGGAATTTCTACGAGCAGTACTTC.